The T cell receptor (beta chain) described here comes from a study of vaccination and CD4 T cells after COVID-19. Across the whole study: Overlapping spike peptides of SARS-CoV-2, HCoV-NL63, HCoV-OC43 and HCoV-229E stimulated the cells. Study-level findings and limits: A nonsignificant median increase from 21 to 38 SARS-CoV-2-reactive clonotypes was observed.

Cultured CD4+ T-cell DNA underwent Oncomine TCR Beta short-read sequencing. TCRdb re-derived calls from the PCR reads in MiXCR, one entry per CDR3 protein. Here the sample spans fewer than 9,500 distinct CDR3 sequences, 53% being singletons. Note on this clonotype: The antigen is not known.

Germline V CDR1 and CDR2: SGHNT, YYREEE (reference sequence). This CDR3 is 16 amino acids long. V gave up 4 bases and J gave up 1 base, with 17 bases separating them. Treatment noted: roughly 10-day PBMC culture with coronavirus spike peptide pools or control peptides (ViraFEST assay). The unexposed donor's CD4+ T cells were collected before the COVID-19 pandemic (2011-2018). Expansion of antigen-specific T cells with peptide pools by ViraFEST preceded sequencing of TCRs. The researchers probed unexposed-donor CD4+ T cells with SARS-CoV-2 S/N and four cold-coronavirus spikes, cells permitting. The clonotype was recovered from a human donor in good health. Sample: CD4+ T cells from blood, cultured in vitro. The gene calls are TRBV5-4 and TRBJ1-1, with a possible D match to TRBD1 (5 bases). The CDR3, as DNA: TGTGCCAGCAGCCAAGATCAACAGGCCGCGAACACTGAAGCTTTCTTT. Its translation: CASSQDQQAANTEAFF.